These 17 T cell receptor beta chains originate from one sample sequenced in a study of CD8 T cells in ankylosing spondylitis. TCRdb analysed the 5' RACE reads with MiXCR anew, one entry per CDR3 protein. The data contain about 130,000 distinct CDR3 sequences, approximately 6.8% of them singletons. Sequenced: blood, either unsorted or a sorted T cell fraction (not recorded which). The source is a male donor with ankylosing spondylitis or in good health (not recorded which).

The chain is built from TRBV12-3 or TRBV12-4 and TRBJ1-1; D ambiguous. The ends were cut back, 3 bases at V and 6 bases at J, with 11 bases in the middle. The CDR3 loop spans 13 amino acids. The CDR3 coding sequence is TGTGCCAGCAGTTTCGGCGGGGTGGCTGAAGCTTTCTTT. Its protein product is CASSFGGVAEAFF.

The CDR3 loop reads CATSGGRGSFPHTDTQYF. CDR3 DNA: TGTGCCACCAGTGGGGGCAGGGGTAGTTTTCCACACACAGATACGCAGTATTTT. The chain recombines TRBV24-1 with TRBJ2-3; tentative D call: TRBD1 (6 bases). The V gene lost 5 bases and the J gene lost 2 bases, with 22 bases spanning the gap. The CDR3 has 18 residues. The germline V gene encodes CDR1 KGHDR and CDR2 SFDVKD.

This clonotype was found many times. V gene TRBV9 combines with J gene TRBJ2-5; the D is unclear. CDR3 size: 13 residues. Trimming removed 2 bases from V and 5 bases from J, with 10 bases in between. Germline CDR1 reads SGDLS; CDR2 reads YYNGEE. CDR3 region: CASSVSPQETQYF. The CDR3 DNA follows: TGTGCCAGCAGCGTTTCTCCTCAGGAGACCCAGTACTTC.

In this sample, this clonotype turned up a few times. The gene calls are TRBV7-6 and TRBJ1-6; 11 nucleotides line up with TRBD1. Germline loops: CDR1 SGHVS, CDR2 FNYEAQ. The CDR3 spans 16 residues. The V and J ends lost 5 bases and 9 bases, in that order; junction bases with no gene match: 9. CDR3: CASSPGQGAIVSPLHF. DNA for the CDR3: TGTGCCAGCAGCCCTGGACAGGGGGCCATTGTTTCACCCCTCCACTTT.

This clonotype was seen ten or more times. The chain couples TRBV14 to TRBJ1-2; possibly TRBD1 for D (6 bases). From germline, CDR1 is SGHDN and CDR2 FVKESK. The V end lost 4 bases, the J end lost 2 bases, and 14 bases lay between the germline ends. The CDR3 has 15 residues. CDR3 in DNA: TGTGCCAGCAGCCGCGATCGGACAGAAAACTATGGCTACACCTTC. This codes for CASSRDRTENYGYTF. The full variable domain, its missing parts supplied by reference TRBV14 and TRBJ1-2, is EAGVTQFPSHSVIEKGQTVTLRCDPISGHDNLYWYRRVMGKEIKFLLHFVKESKQDESGMPNNRFLAERTGGTYSTLKVQPAELEDSGVYFCASSRDRTENYGYTFGSGTRLTVV.

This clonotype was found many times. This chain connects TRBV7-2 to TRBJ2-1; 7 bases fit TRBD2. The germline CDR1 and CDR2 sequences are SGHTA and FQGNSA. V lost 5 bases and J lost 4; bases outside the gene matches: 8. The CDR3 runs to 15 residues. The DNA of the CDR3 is TGTGCCAGCAGCCCCGCTCCAGCGGGGTACAATGAGCAGTTCTTC. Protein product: CASSPAPAGYNEQFF.

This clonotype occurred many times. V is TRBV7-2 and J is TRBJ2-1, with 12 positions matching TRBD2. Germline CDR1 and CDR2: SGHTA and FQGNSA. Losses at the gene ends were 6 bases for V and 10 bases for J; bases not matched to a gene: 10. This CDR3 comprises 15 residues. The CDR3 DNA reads TGTGCCAGCAGTCTAGCGGGGGGGTCCTTTATGGAGCAGTTCTTC. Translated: CASSLAGGSFMEQFF.

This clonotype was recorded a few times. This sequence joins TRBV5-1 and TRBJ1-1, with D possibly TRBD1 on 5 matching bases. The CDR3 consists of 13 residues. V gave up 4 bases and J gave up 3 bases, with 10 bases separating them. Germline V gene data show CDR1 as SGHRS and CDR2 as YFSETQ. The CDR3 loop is CASSTGGHTEAFF. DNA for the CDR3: TGCGCCAGCAGCACCGGGGGTCACACTGAAGCTTTCTTT.

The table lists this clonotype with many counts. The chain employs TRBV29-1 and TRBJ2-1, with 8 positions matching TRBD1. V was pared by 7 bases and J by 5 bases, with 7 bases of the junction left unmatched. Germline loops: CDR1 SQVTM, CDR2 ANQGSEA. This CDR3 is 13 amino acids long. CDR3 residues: CSATGARDNEQFF. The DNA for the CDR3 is TGCAGCGCGACAGGGGCCCGAGACAATGAGCAGTTCTTC.

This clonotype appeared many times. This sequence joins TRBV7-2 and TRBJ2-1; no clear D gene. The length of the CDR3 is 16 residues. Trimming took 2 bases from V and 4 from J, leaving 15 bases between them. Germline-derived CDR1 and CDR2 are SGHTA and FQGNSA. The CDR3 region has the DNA TGTGCCAGCAGCTTACTCTCTCCTGCACTATACAATGAGCAGTTCTTC. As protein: CASSLLSPALYNEQFF. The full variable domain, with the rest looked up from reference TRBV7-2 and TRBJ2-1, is GAGVSQSPSNKVTEKGKDVELRCDPISGHTALYWYRQSLGQGLEFLIYFQGNSAPDKSGLPSDRFSAERTGGSVSTLTIQRTQQEDSAVYLCASSLLSPALYNEQFFGPGTRLTVL.

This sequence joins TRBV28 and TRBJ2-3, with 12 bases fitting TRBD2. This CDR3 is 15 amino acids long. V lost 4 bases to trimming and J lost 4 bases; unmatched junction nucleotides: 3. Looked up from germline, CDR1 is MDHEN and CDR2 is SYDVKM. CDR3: CASSSGLAGADTQYF. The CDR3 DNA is TGTGCCAGCAGTTCGGGACTAGCGGGTGCAGATACGCAGTATTTT. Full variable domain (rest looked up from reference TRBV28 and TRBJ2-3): DVKVTQSSRYLVKRTGEKVFLECVQDMDHENMFWYRQDPGLGLRLIYFSYDVKMKEKGDIPEGYSVSREKKERFSLILESASTNQTSMYLCASSSGLAGADTQYFGPGTRLTVL.

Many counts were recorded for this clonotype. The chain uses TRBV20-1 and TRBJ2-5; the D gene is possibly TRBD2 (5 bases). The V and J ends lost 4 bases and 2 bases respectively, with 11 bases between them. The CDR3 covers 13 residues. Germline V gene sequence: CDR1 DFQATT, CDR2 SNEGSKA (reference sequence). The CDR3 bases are TGCAGTGCTACCGATACTAGTCAAGAGACCCAGTACTTC. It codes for CSATDTSQETQYF.

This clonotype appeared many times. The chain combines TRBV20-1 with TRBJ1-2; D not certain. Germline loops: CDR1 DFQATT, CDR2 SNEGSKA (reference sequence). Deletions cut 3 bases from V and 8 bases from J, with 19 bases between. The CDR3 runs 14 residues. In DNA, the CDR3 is TGCAGTGCTAGGAAAACGGGCCTCTTAGTAGGCTACACCTTC. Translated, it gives CSARKTGLLVGYTF.

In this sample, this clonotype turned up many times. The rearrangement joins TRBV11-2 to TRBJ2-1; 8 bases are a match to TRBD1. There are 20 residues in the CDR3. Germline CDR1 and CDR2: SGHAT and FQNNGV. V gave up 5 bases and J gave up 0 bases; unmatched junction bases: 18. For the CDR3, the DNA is TGTGCCAGCAGCCCAGGACAGGGTCGGGAATCTCACCTCTCCTACAATGAGCAGTTCTTC. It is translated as CASSPGQGRESHLSYNEQFF.

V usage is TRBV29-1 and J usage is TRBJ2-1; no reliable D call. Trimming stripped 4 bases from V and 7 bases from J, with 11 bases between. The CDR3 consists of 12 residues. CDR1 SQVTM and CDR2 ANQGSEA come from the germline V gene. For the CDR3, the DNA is TGCAGCGTTGCACGGCTAGATAATGAGCAGTTCTTC. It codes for CSVARLDNEQFF.

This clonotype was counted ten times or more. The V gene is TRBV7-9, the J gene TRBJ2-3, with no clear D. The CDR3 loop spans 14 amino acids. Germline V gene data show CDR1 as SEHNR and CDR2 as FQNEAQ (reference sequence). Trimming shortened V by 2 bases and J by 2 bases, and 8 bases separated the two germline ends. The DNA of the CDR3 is TGTGCCAGCAGCTTACTGGGTACCACAGATACGCAGTATTTT. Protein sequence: CASSLLGTTDTQYF.

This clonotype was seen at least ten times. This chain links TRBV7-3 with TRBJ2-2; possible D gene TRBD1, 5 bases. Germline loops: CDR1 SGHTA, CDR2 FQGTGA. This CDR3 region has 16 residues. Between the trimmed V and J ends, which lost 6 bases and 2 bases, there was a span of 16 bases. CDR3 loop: CASSQVGAVNTGELFF. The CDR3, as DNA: TGTGCCAGCAGTCAAGTAGGGGCGGTTAACACCGGGGAGCTGTTTTTT.